Below are 25 T cell receptor beta chains sequenced from a single sample in a study of response to subunit inactivated influenza vaccine. TCRdb reprocessed the RT-PCR reads with MiXCR, giving one entry per CDR3 protein. Among approximately 480,000 distinct CDR3 sequences, approximately 10% were seen once, and the ten largest hold roughly 12%. The source material was PBMCs from blood, sampled roughly 45 days after vaccination. Source of these receptors: a man in his fifties who received an inactivated influenza vaccine.

This rearrangement joins TRBV12-3 or TRBV12-4 to TRBJ2-5; TRBD1 aligns across 8 bases. J was trimmed by 6 bases and V by 7 bases; bases with no gene match: 10. CDR3 length equals 14 residues. The CDR3 nucleotides are TGTGCCAGCACCTCCTACAGGGGGAAAAAGACCCAGTACTTC. Amino acid sequence: CASTSYRGKKTQYF.

In this sample, this clonotype turned up a few times. This chain uses TRBV16 with TRBJ2-1; possible D gene TRBD1, 6 bases. The length of the CDR3 is 13 residues. CDR1 is KGHSY and CDR2 is FQNENV in the germline V gene. V was trimmed by 0 bases and J by 16 bases, leaving 16 bases between them. The CDR3 loop is CASSQSAQGSVFF. The CDR3 DNA follows: TGTGCCAGCAGCCAATCAGCCCAGGGGTCCGTCTTCTTC.

This clonotype occurred many times. The CDR3 sequence: CASSLLTYEQYF. The CDR3 region has the DNA TGTGCCAGCAGTTTGTTAACCTACGAGCAGTACTTC. The rearrangement uses TRBV28 and TRBJ2-7; D gene ambiguous. Germline V gives CDR1 MDHEN, CDR2 SYDVKM. The CDR3 is 12 amino acids. V lost 3 bases to trimming and J lost 2 bases, with 5 bases between them. Full variable domain (remainder filled in from reference TRBV28 and TRBJ2-7): DVKVTQSSRYLVKRTGEKVFLECVQDMDHENMFWYRQDPGLGLRLIYFSYDVKMKEKGDIPEGYSVSREKKERFSLILESASTNQTSMYLCASSLLTYEQYFGPGTRLTVT.

V and J are TRBV5-1 and TRBJ1-6; D unclear. V was shortened by 4 bases and J by 9 bases, with 14 bases between the two germline ends. Looked up from germline, CDR1 is SGHRS and CDR2 is YFSETQ. This CDR3 region has 14 residues. The CDR3 reads CASSTGPSGSPLHF. CDR3 nucleotide sequence: TGCGCCAGCAGCACCGGGCCTTCAGGTTCACCCCTCCACTTT.

This clonotype was counted only a few times. The chain has TRBV5-1 and TRBJ2-7, with a tentative D call TRBD1 (5 bases). The germline V gene has CDR1 SGHRS and CDR2 YFSETQ. The CDR3 covers 19 residues. V lost 0 bases and J 1 base, leaving 23 bases between the germline ends. CDR3 in amino acids: CASSLVHVGGAIPSYEQYF. The CDR3 DNA is TGCGCCAGCAGCTTGGTACACGTCGGTGGGGCTATCCCATCCTACGAGCAGTACTTC.

This clonotype has only a few counts. The J gene is TRBJ2-2, the V gene TRBV15, with 8 bases aligning to TRBD1. The V and J ends lost 0 bases and 1 base, in that order; junction bases with no gene match: 19. The CDR3 consists of 22 residues. Germline V gene lookup returns CDR1 LNHNV and CDR2 YYDKDF (reference sequence). For the CDR3, the DNA is TGTGCCACCAGCAGAGATTGGCTCAGAGACAGGGGTCGAACTAGGAACACCGGGGAGCTGTTTTTT. It specifies CATSRDWLRDRGRTRNTGELFF. The entire variable domain, with the rest obtained from reference TRBV15 and TRBJ2-2, is as follows: DAMVIQNPRYQVTQFGKPVTLSCSQTLNHNVMYWYQQKSSQAPKLLFHYYDKDFNNEADTPDNFQSRRPNTSFCFLDIRSPGLGDTAMYLCATSRDWLRDRGRTRNTGELFFGEGSRLTVL.

The chain is built from TRBV5-1 and TRBJ2-7, with 8 nucleotides matching TRBD2. Germline V lookup: CDR1 SGHRS, CDR2 YFSETQ. The V segment lost 4 bases and the J segment 7 bases; nucleotides outside the gene matches: 10. The CDR3 sequence is 14 residues long. The CDR3 loop reads CASSPGLDGVEQYF. The DNA of the CDR3 is TGCGCCAGCAGCCCGGGACTAGATGGGGTGGAGCAGTACTTC.

This clonotype was counted ten times or more. V usage is TRBV7-2 and J usage is TRBJ1-2; 8 positions match TRBD1. CDR1 and CDR2 (germline): SGHTA, FQGNSA. The CDR3 length is 14 residues. V trimming: 5 bases; J trimming: 3 bases; junction bases outside the gene matches: 5. For the CDR3, the DNA is TGTGCCAGCAGCAGAAACAGGGGGGACTATGGCTACACCTTC. Amino acids: CASSRNRGDYGYTF.

The rearrangement links TRBV7-9 to TRBJ2-1, with D possibly matching TRBD2 (5 bases). The V end lost 1 base, the J end lost 5 bases, and 12 bases lay between the germline ends. This CDR3 contains 15 residues. Germline CDR1 and CDR2: SEHNR and FQNEAQ (reference sequence). The CDR3 DNA reads TGTGCCAGCAGCTTAGACCCCGGGAAAAACAATGAGCAGTTCTTC. Translating it yields CASSLDPGKNNEQFF. Supplemented by reference TRBV7-9 and TRBJ2-1, the full variable domain reads DTGVSQNPRHKITKRGQNVTFRCDPISEHNRLYWYRQTLGQGPEFLTYFQNEAQLEKSRLLSDRFSAERPKGSFSTLEIQRTEQGDSAMYLCASSLDPGKNNEQFFGPGTRLTVL.

This clonotype was counted many times. This chain connects TRBV5-5 to TRBJ2-1; TRBD1 matches 12 bases. The CDR3 is made up of 15 amino acids. Unmatched junction bases numbered 2, after V lost 1 base and J lost 6 bases. The germline V gene has CDR1 SGHKS and CDR2 YYEKEE (reference sequence). In nucleotides, the CDR3 is TGTGCCAGCAGCTTGAGGGACAGGGGGCTCAATGAGCAGTTCTTC. It is translated as CASSLRDRGLNEQFF.

This clonotype occurred many times. V and J are TRBV29-1 and TRBJ2-1; D unclear. This CDR3 is 12 amino acids long. V was shortened by 6 bases and J by 3 bases, with 9 bases between the two germline ends. CDR1 and CDR2 from the germline V gene are SQVTM and ANQGSEA. The CDR3 loop is CSVLDGYNEQFF. In DNA, the CDR3 is TGCAGCGTCTTAGACGGCTACAATGAGCAGTTCTTC.

The chain links TRBV4-3 to TRBJ2-1; 11 bases map to TRBD2. With 0 bases clipped from V and 3 bases from J, the junction kept 7 bases outside the gene matches. Germline loops: CDR1 LGHNA, CDR2 YSLEER. The CDR3 consists of 18 residues. CDR3 loop: CASSQDGIGTSGYNEQFF. CDR3 DNA: TGCGCCAGCAGCCAAGATGGGATAGGGACTAGCGGCTACAATGAGCAGTTCTTC.

V is TRBV7-8 and J is TRBJ2-1; 10 bases match TRBD2. The CDR3 is 16 amino acids. V trimming: 1 base; J trimming: 8 bases; junction bases outside the gene matches: 8. Germline V CDR1 and CDR2: SGHVS, FQNEAQ. The CDR3 reads CASSLGSSGSMYEQFF. The DNA of the CDR3 is TGTGCCAGCAGCTTAGGGTCTAGCGGGAGTATGTATGAGCAGTTCTTC.

This clonotype has at least ten counts. The chain employs TRBV12-3 or TRBV12-4 and TRBJ1-1; 7 nucleotides match TRBD1. This CDR3 spans 12 amino acids. V lost 4 bases and J lost 10; bases outside the gene matches: 6. CDR3 protein: CASSSRDSGAFF. For the CDR3, the DNA is TGTGCCAGCAGTTCCCGGGACAGTGGAGCTTTCTTT.

This clonotype was detected only a few times. This chain joins TRBV29-1 and TRBJ2-7, with D possibly matching TRBD2 (6 bases). The germline V gene encodes CDR1 SQVTM and CDR2 ANQGSEA. V lost 2 bases to trimming and J lost 2 bases, with 13 bases between them. The CDR3 has 14 residues. Here the CDR3 DNA reads TGCAGCGTTGAACGGCGGGACTCCACCTACGAGCAGTACTTC. Translation: CSVERRDSTYEQYF.

This clonotype was counted between two and nine times. This chain joins TRBV20-1 and TRBJ2-1; the match to TRBD2 covers 9 bases. Unmatched junction bases numbered 10, after V lost 3 bases and J lost 4 bases. Germline CDR1 DFQATT, CDR2 SNEGSKA (reference sequence). The CDR3 loop spans 16 amino acids. CDR3 nucleotide sequence: TGCAGTGCTAGGGTAGTCGCGGGAGGGGGGTACAATGAGCAGTTCTTC. Translation gives CSARVVAGGGYNEQFF.

The genes are TRBV20-1 and TRBJ2-5; 10 bases are a match to TRBD2. CDR1 DFQATT and CDR2 SNEGSKA come from the germline V gene (reference sequence). CDR3 length: 14 residues. V dropped 6 bases and J dropped 5; count of bases not matched to a gene: 9. The CDR3, as DNA: TGCAGTGCACACGGTGGTAGCGGGAGGGAGACCCAGTACTTC. Protein sequence: CSAHGGSGRETQYF.

The chain carries TRBV15 and TRBJ2-2; no definite D call. Germline CDR1 is LNHNV and CDR2 is YYDKDF (reference sequence). The length of the CDR3 is 15 residues. The V gene lost 0 bases and the J gene lost 1 base, with 6 bases spanning the gap. The DNA for the CDR3 is TGTGCCACCAGCAGAGATCAGGTGAACACCGGGGAGCTGTTTTTT. Residues: CATSRDQVNTGELFF. Drawing the rest from reference TRBV15 and TRBJ2-2, the complete variable domain is DAMVIQNPRYQVTQFGKPVTLSCSQTLNHNVMYWYQQKSSQAPKLLFHYYDKDFNNEADTPDNFQSRRPNTSFCFLDIRSPGLGDTAMYLCATSRDQVNTGELFFGEGSRLTVL.

This clonotype was seen a few times. The rearrangement joins TRBV7-9 to TRBJ2-3, with 8 bases lining up with TRBD2. J lost 8 bases, V lost 5 bases, and 9 bases had no gene match. Germline V gives CDR1 SEHNR, CDR2 FQNEAQ (reference sequence). The CDR3 runs to 14 residues. CDR3 amino acids: CASSQQILAATQYF. Written as DNA, the CDR3 is TGTGCCAGCAGCCAACAAATACTAGCGGCTACGCAGTATTTT. The variable domain in full, completed from reference TRBV7-9 and TRBJ2-3, reads DTGVSQNPRHKITKRGQNVTFRCDPISEHNRLYWYRQTLGQGPEFLTYFQNEAQLEKSRLLSDRFSAERPKGSFSTLEIQRTEQGDSAMYLCASSQQILAATQYFGPGTRLTVL.

The table lists this clonotype with a few counts. The chain combines TRBV20-1 with TRBJ2-3; D gene uncertain. CDR1 DFQATT and CDR2 SNEGSKA come from the germline V gene (reference sequence). This CDR3 is built from 14 residues. V was cut by 0 bases and J by 3 bases, with 10 bases left in between. DNA of the CDR3: TGCAGTGCTAGAGATGGCGGAATGACAGATACGCAGTATTTT. Protein: CSARDGGMTDTQYF.

This clonotype appeared a few times. The rearrangement uses TRBV12-3 or TRBV12-4 and TRBJ1-5, with D possibly being TRBD1 (6 bases). V shed 3 bases and J shed 4 bases, with 10 bases lying between them. This CDR3 has 14 amino acids. The CDR3 nucleotides read TGTGCCAGCAGTTTTAGGACAGTAAATCAGCCCCAGCATTTT. This translates into CASSFRTVNQPQHF.

This clonotype has at least ten counts. The chain has TRBV11-1 and TRBJ2-7; D perhaps matches TRBD2 (5 bases). Germline CDR1 SGHAT, CDR2 FQDESV (reference sequence). CDR3 length: 12 amino acids. The ends were cut back, 5 bases at V and 6 bases at J, with 11 bases in the middle. The CDR3 sequence: CASSQMGSEQYF. In DNA, the CDR3 is TGTGCCAGCAGCCAAATGGGGAGCGAGCAGTACTTC.

The rearrangement uses TRBV20-1 and TRBJ1-2, with 10 bases identical to TRBD1. This CDR3 spans 13 amino acids. V gave up 5 bases and J gave up 5 bases; unmatched junction bases: 5. Germline assignment: CDR1 DFQATT and CDR2 SNEGSKA (reference sequence). CDR3 DNA sequence: TGCAGTGCTCCGGGACAGGGGTGGTATGGCTACACCTTC. This sequence encodes CSAPGQGWYGYTF.

This clonotype showed up just a few times. The germline gene is not matched at one end of the junction; a read error may be the cause. The chain links TRBV7-3 to TRBJ2-3, with D perhaps given as TRBD1 or TRBD2 (7 bases each). CDR1 and CDR2 (germline): SGHTA, FQGTGA. The CDR3 sequence is 13 residues long. The CDR3 sequence is CASSQGGTATQYF. The CDR3, as DNA: TGTGCCAGCAGCCAGGGAGGGACAGCTACGCAGTATTTT.

This clonotype was counted only a few times. This rearrangement joins TRBV3-1 to TRBJ2-2; D is uncertain. Trimming pared 6 bases from V and 5 bases from J, leaving 13 bases between. The germline V gene encodes CDR1 LGHDT and CDR2 YNNKEL (reference sequence). The CDR3 is 14 amino acids. CDR3 DNA sequence: TGTGCCAGCAGGGATACTACTCCGACCGGGGAGCTGTTTTTT. Protein product: CASRDTTPTGELFF. The entire variable domain, with the rest obtained from reference TRBV3-1 and TRBJ2-2, is as follows: DTAVSQTPKYLVTQMGNDKSIKCEQNLGHDTMYWYKQDSKKFLKIMFSYNNKELIINETVPNRFSPKSPDKAHLNLHINSLELGDSAVYFCASRDTTPTGELFFGEGSRLTVL.